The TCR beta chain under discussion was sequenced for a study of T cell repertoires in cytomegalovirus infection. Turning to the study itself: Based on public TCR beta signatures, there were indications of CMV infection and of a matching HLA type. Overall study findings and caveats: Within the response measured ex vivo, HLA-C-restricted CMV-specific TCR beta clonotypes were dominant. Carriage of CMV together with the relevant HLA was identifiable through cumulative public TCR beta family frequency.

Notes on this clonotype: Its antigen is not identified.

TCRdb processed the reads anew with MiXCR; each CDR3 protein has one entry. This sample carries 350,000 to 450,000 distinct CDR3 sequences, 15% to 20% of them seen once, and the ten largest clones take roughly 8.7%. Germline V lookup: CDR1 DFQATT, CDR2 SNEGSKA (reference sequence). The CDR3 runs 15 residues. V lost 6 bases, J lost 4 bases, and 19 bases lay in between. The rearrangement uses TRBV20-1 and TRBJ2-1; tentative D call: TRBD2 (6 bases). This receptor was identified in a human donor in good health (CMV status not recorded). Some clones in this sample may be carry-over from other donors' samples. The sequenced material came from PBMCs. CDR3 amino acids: CSAHPPGEVYNEQFF. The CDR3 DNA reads TGCAGTGCCCACCCGCCGGGAGAAGTTTACAATGAGCAGTTCTTC.